Detailed here is one T cell receptor (beta chain). Original methodology: It was from reference gene primer amplification that nucleated cell counts were estimated. TCRdb keeps only in-frame clones here, not all; method: immunoSEQ multiplex PCR. The V and J calls and the clone size are those of that table, but D and trimming were determined from the DNA. The repertoire has approximately 300,000 clones, under 90% of them found once; the top ten carry 8.5% to 12%. Trimming pared 6 bases from V and 5 bases from J, leaving 14 bases between. The CDR3 consists of 14 residues. CDR1 and CDR2 from the germline V gene are LNHDA and SQIVND (reference sequence). This sample is part of a study of blood T cell repertoires in COVID-19. In the study overall: The United States, Italy and Spain provided the acute and convalescent COVID-19 samples. T cells, B-cell-depleted T cells, or PBMCs supplied cDNA or gDNA.

This rearrangement joins TRBV19 to TRBJ2-1; a weak D match, TRBD1 (5 bases). The sequenced sample consisted of PBMCs or T cells enriched from blood (not recorded which). The receptor's source is a woman aged 18 to 35 who had recovered from COVID-19. Here the CDR3 DNA reads TGTGCCAGTAGCCCTAGGGGCATACACAATGAGCAGTTCTTC. Amino acids: CASSPRGIHNEQFF.